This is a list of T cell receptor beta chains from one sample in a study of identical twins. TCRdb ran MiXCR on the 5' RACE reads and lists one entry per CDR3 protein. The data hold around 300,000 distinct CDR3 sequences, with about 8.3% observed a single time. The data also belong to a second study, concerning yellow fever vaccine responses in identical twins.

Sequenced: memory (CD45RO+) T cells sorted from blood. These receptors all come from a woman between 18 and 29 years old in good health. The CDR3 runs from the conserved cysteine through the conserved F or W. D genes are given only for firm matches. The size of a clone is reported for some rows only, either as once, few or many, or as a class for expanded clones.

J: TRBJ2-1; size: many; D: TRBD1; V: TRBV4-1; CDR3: CASSRGQGAHEQFF; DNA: TGCGCCAGCAGTCGGGGACAGGGGGCCCATGAGCAGTTCTTC
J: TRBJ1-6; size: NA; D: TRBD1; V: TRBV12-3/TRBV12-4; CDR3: CASRTTDRDNSPLHF; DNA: TGTGCCAGCAGGACTACGGACAGGGATAATTCACCCCTCCACTTT
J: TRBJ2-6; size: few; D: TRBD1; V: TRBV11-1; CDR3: CASSRTGGAFGGANVLTF; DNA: TGTGCCAGCAGCCGCACAGGGGGCGCTTTTGGTGGGGCCAACGTCCTGACTTTC
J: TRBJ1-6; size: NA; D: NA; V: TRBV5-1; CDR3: CASSFETPGAPLHF; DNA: TGCGCCAGCAGCTTTGAAACGCCCGGGGCACCCCTCCACTTT
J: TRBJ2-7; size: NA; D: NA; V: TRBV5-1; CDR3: CASSLDVSSYEQYF; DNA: TGCGCCAGCAGCTTGGACGTTAGCTCCTACGAGCAGTACTTC
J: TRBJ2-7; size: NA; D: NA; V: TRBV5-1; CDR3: CASSPGLAENYEQYF; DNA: TGCGCCAGCAGCCCCGGCCTTGCAGAGAACTACGAGCAGTACTTC
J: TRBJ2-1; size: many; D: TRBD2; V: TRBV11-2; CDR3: CASSPGLASYNEQFF; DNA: TGTGCCAGCAGCCCCGGACTAGCGAGTTACAATGAGCAGTTCTTC
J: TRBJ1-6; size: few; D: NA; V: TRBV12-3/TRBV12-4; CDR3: CASSLAQGWSPLHF; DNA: TGTGCCAGCAGTTTAGCACAGGGCTGGTCACCCCTCCACTTT
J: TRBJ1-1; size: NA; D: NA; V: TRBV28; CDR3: CASSPPGGMPFF; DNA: TGTGCCAGCAGCCCTCCCGGGGGGATGCCTTTCTTT
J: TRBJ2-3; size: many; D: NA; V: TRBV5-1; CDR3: CASSPASGGRRIRTDTQYF; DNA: TGCGCCAGCAGCCCGGCTAGTGGGGGTCGCAGGATTCGCACAGATACGCAGTATTTT
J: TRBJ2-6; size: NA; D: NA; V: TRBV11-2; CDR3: CASSLNLQGTVGANVLTF; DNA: TGTGCCAGCAGCTTAAATTTACAGGGAACAGTGGGGGCCAACGTCCTGACTTTC
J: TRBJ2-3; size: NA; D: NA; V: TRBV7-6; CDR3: CASSFFPIRSGSTGFLTDTQYF; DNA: TGTGCCAGCAGCTTTTTCCCTATACGCTCGGGCTCCACAGGGTTTCTGACAGATACGCAGTATTTT
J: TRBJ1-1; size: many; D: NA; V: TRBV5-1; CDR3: CASSLSGRANTEAFF; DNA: TGCGCCAGCAGCTTGTCGGGGAGGGCGAACACTGAAGCTTTCTTT
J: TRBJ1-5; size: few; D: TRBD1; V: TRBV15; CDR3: CATSRDQGQGHQPQHF; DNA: TGTGCCACCAGCAGAGATCAGGGACAGGGGCATCAGCCCCAGCATTTT
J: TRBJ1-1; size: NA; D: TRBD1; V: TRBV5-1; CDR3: CASSLVGQGAMANTEAFF; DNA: TGCGCCAGCAGCTTGGTGGGACAGGGGGCTATGGCGAACACTGAAGCTTTCTTT
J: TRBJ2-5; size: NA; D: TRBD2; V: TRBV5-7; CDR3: CASSPGTSGRTRETQYF; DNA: TGTGCCAGCAGCCCGGGGACTAGCGGGAGGACTAGAGAGACCCAGTACTTC
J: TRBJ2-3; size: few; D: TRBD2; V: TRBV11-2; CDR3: CASSRGLDITDTQYF; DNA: TGTGCCAGCAGCCGGGGACTAGATATCACAGATACGCAGTATTTT
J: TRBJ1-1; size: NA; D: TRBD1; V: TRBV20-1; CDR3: CSARTGMDTEAFF; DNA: TGCAGTGCGCGGACAGGGATGGACACTGAAGCTTTCTTT
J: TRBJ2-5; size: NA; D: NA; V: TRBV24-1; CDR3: CATSVPGVAQETQYF; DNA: TGTGCCACCAGTGTCCCCGGTGTTGCTCAAGAGACCCAGTACTTC
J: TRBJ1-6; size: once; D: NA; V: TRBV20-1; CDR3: CSASLMAENSPLHF; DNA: TGCAGTGCTAGCCTTATGGCAGAAAATTCACCCCTCCACTTT
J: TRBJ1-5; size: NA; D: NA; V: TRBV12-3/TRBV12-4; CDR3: CASRDINSNQPQHF; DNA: TGTGCCAGCAGAGACATAAATAGCAATCAGCCCCAGCATTTT
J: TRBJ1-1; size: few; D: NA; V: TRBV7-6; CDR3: CASRRQANTEAFF; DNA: TGTGCCAGCAGAAGACAGGCGAACACTGAAGCTTTCTTT